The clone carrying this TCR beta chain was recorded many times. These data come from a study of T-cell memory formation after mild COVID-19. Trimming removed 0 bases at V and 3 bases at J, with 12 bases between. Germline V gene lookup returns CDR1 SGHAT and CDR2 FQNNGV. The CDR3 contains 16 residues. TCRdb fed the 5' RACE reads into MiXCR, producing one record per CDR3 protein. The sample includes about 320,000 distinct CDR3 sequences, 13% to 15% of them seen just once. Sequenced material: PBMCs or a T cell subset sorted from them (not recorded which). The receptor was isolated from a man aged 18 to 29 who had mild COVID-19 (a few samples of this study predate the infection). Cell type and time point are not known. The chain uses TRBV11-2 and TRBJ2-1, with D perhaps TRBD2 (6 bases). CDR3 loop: CASSLEGRGYYNEQFF. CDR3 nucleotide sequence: TGTGCCAGCAGCTTAGAAGGGCGGGGCTACTACAATGAGCAGTTCTTC.